Given below is one T cell receptor beta chain in context. The sample originates from a study of blood T cell repertoires in COVID-19. Trimming stripped 3 bases from V and 0 bases from J, with 15 bases between. The CDR3 is made up of 17 amino acids. Germline assignment: CDR1 KGHSH and CDR2 LQKENI. Original analysis: The assay estimated nucleated cells by amplifying reference gene primers. Data came from immunoSEQ multiplex PCR; TCRdb stores just in-frame clones and leaves some out. That table furnishes V, J and clone size, whereas the DNA furnished D and trimming. The top ten clones hold approximately 4.3% of a sample with roughly 77,000 clones, approximately 90% of them seen once.

The sample was peripheral blood. The chain joins TRBV18 to TRBJ2-1, with D perhaps TRBD1 (6 bases). The sequence was collected from a man in his fifties or sixties with active COVID-19. In DNA, the CDR3 is TGTGCCAGCTCACCCGTCGCCGGGACAAGCTCCTACAATGAGCAGTTCTTC. It specifies CASSPVAGTSSYNEQFF.